The rows below give T cell receptor beta chains drawn from one sample of a study of T cell responses to AZD1222 COVID-19 vaccine. Assay used: immunoSEQ multiplex PCR; TCRdb lists only in-frame clones, some missing. The sample has 95,000 to 150,000 clones; roughly 91% are singletons. The sequencing used peripheral blood, collected 28 days after the second AZD1222 dose. The receptor set was obtained from an adult who received the AZD1222 COVID-19 vaccine. The CDR3 runs from the conserved cysteine through the conserved F or W. D genes are given only for firm matches. Clone size is stated in some rows and not others, as once, few, many or a class when expanded.

v_call	d_call	j_call	cdr3_length	clone_size	cdr3_nt	cdr3_aa
TRBV13	NA	TRBJ1-3	18	NA	TGTGCCAGCAGCCCAAGGTTGGAGGTATTGAGCTCTGGAAACACCATATATTTT	CASSPRLEVLSSGNTIYF
TRBV5-6	TRBD1	TRBJ1-1	16	NA	TGTGCCAGCAGCGTAACAGGGGGCGCGGGGAACACTGAAGCTTTCTTT	CASSVTGGAGNTEAFF
TRBV7-2	NA	TRBJ2-1	14	NA	TGTGCCAGCAGCTTAGCTGCCGCAGCAAGTGAGCAGTTCTTC	CASSLAAAASEQFF
TRBV4-1	NA	TRBJ1-4	19	NA	TGCGCCAGCAGCCAAGATACGGACAGCTCAATTGCAACTAATGAAAAACTGTTTTTT	CASSQDTDSSIATNEKLFF
TRBV29-1	NA	TRBJ2-1	12	NA	TGCAGCGCCGCTGTAAGCGGGAATGAGCAGTTCTTC	CSAAVSGNEQFF
TRBV10-1	NA	TRBJ2-3	21	NA	TGCGCCCCCCGAGACGAGCCAGCGACAGAGGCCCAGTCAACTAGCACAGATACGCAGTATTTT	CAPRDEPATEAQSTSTDTQYF
TRBV7-2	NA	TRBJ1-5	14	NA	TGTGCCAGCAGCTTAAATCTGGGTTATCAGCCCCAGCATTTT	CASSLNLGYQPQHF
TRBV11-3	TRBD1	TRBJ2-7	13	NA	TGTGCCACCGCCACAGGGGCTAACTCCGAGCAGTACTTC	CATATGANSEQYF
TRBV4-1	NA	TRBJ1-2	14	NA	TGCGCCAGCAGCCAAGGAGACGGAATCTATGGCTACACCTTC	CASSQGDGIYGYTF
TRBV15	TRBD2	TRBJ2-7	13	NA	TGTGCCACCAGCAGGGGGGAGGGGAACGAGCAGTACTTC	CATSRGEGNEQYF
TRBV7-9	NA	TRBJ2-7	19	NA	TGTGCCAGCAGCTTATGGGGGGGACAGATCCTCCAAAAGAACTACGAGCAGTACTTC	CASSLWGGQILQKNYEQYF
TRBV3-1/TRBV3-2	TRBD2	TRBJ2-5	15	few	TGTGCCAGCAGCCAAGTCGGACTAGCGGAAAGTGGCCAGTACTTC	CASSQVGLAESGQYF
TRBV19	TRBD2	TRBJ2-7	17	few	TGTGCCAGTAGTATAGAGACAACTAGCGGGATTTCCTACGAGCAGTACTTC	CASSIETTSGISYEQYF
TRBV27	NA	TRBJ2-1	14	NA	TGTGCCAGCAGCCATCTAGGGAGCAACAATGAGCAGTTCTTC	CASSHLGSNNEQFF
TRBV9	NA	TRBJ2-2	14	NA	TGTGCCAGCAGTCAGAGGCAGAACACCGGGGAGCTGTTTTTT	CASSQRQNTGELFF
TRBV3-1/TRBV3-2	NA	TRBJ2-7	17	NA	TGTGCCAGCAGCCCCGAACCCCCGCAGGGGACTGGCTACGAGCAGTACTTC	CASSPEPPQGTGYEQYF
TRBV7-9	NA	TRBJ2-5	15	NA	TGTGCCAGCAGCTTAGGACAGACCGACCAAGAGACCCAGTACTTC	CASSLGQTDQETQYF
TRBV10-1	NA	TRBJ1-1	15	once	TGCGCCAGCAGTGCCGGGGGCAAGAGGTACACTGAAGCTTTCTTT	CASSAGGKRYTEAFF
TRBV5-1	NA	TRBJ2-7	14	NA	TGCGCCAGCAGCGCGAGGGTAGACGAGAACGAGCAGTACTTC	CASSARVDENEQYF
TRBV19	NA	TRBJ1-5	14	NA	TGTGCCAGTAGTACTCCCAGGGAAAATCAGCCCCAGCATTTT	CASSTPRENQPQHF
TRBV3-1/TRBV3-2	NA	TRBJ2-4	14	NA	TGTGCCAGCAGCCAAGATAGCGGTAGTGACATTCAGTACTTC	CASSQDSGSDIQYF
TRBV19	NA	TRBJ1-2	15	once	TGTGCCAGTAGTCCCTCGCGGGACGGACTGTATGGCTACACCTTC	CASSPSRDGLYGYTF
TRBV6-5	NA	TRBJ2-2	13	few	TGTGCCAGCAGTTACTCAGGGTCCGGGGAGCTGTTTTTT	CASSYSGSGELFF
TRBV7-9	NA	TRBJ1-6	17	NA	TGTGCCAGCAGCCATAACACAGGGATTTCCTATAATTCACCCCTCCACTTT	CASSHNTGISYNSPLHF